The present entry profiles one TCR beta chain with its context. This clone's antigen is unknown. One base away there is no much larger clone; base qualities are not given. The data belong to a study of shared clonotypes between healthy human individuals (dated by TCRdb to 2020 to 2021). Concerning the study at large: A few men and two women, aged 18 to 49 years, made up the cohort. Between about 0.85 and 9.5 billion PBMCs per donor were obtained by leukapheresis. To estimate repertoire size and how much clonotypes are shared between individuals, the study performed deep sequencing of blood TCR repertoires from 4 to 6 healthy adults. To increase sequencing depth and limit assay-specific biases, different laboratories used diverse techniques to prepare libraries and sequence TCR repertoires.

Looking up the germline V gene yields CDR1 MNHNS and CDR2 SASEGT. Counted from cysteine to phenylalanine, this CDR3 has 15 amino acids. Only the CDR3 part of the read is kept: 45 bases, read in frame from the first base. Healthy HIV-negative adults with no recently reported acute infections or vaccinations were included as donors. Every donor was a Caucasian adult residing in Nashville, Tennessee, USA. For unsorted samples, 75 million to 100 million PBMCs were counted and genomic DNA was extracted with the QIAamp DNA Blood Mini kit. Blood was obtained by leukapheresis, after which PBMCs were separated by Ficoll-Histopaque density gradient centrifugation and cryopreserved in liquid nitrogen vapor phase. Using the deep immunoSEQ assay, multiplex PCR amplified TCR CDR3 regions from genomic DNA. Extracted genomic DNA from each cell subset was spread evenly across all wells of several immunoSEQ 96-well plates, with each plate serving as a replicate. For unsorted PBMC, about 270 ng of genomic DNA, equivalent to approximately 30,000 T cell genomes, went into each replicate PCR. Genomic DNA from unsorted PBMC was sequenced over ten immunoSEQ deep assay plates. Purified libraries were quantified with a Qubit 3.0 fluorometer, sized on a Bioanalyzer 2100, and re-quantified with the KAPA Library Quantification kit. Each immunoSEQ 96-well plate was sequenced on its own single-read 150-cycle Illumina NextSeq 550 flow cell. The paper's processing steps were these. The immunoSEQ output contained only junctional sequences without quality scores, so filtering could not match that applied to full-length reads. Sequences were annotated with PyIR, a Python wrapper for IgBLAST v1.9, using IMGT germline references to assign V/J genes and CDR3. Reads were filtered out if the reads had weak V/J assignments (E-value above 1e-6), no CDR3, stop codons, out-of-frame junctions, or ambiguous translated residues. V3J clonotypes were defined as sequences sharing the same inferred V gene, J gene, and CDR3 amino acid sequence. Percentage overlap between repertoires was calculated by dividing the number of shared unique clonotypes by the size of the smaller repertoire. RTK rarefaction, the Chao1 estimator, and Recon v2.1 estimates of unobserved clonotypes were used to assess repertoire richness. Entries here come from immuneACCESS through TCRdb and include only in-frame sequences with V and J called. Some clones fail to appear in such tables; in the studies checked, an unresolved V gene covers under half of the shortfall, and the cause of the remainder is unknown. The V and J calls and clone size come from that table; D and trimming were worked out from the DNA. Present in this sample are hundreds of thousands of clones, more than 75% of which were seen just once. The ten most abundant clones make up roughly 13% of the sample.

Study-level results and caveats: Based on pairwise subsampling, the degree of clonotype sharing among donors was expected to be affected by sequencing depth. Because the study included only a small number of donors, the genetic and exposure-history diversity represented was limited. Sampling was restricted to blood, and TCR repertoires in tissue are likely to differ from TCR repertoires in blood.

This sequence uses TRBV6-1 and TRBJ2-5, and 9 bases in between align with TRBD2. The DNA end is more similar to TRBJ2-7, so the J call may be wrong. Sequenced sample: PBMCs. This clonotype was obtained from a woman aged 40 to 50 in good health. Some clones in this sample may be carry-over from other donors' samples. The CDR3 protein is CASSDPTSGPYEQYF. The nucleotide sequence is TGTGCCAGCAGTGATCCGACTAGCGGACCCTACGAGCAGTACTTC.